The present T cell receptor beta chain was sequenced within a study of blood T cell repertoires in COVID-19. This clone was counted a single time. V lost 8 bases, J lost 7 bases, and 18 bases lay in between. Per the germline V gene, CDR1 is SNHLY and CDR2 is FYNNEI. This CDR3 contains 13 residues. Data came from immunoSEQ multiplex PCR; TCRdb stores just in-frame clones and leaves some out. The sample contains roughly 200,000 clones, approximately 82% of which appear only once. The chain has TRBV2 and TRBJ2-7; D not certain. The sequenced sample consisted of peripheral blood. This TCR was recovered from a human donor in a cohort sampled during active COVID-19. The chain's CDR3 is CASLAWQEAEQYF. CDR3 bases: TGTGCCAGCTTGGCTTGGCAGGAAGCTGAGCAGTACTTC.